A single sample is the source of the 21 T cell receptor beta chains below, sequenced in a study of blood T cell repertoires in COVID-19 (dated by TCRdb to 2018 to 2021). The library was built by means of the immunoSEQ multiplex PCR assay. TCRdb limited this immuneACCESS table to in-frame rearrangements with V and J called. A share of clones is missing; checked studies link under half to unresolved V genes, and the rest is unexplained. The sample has about 200,000 clones on record, roughly 84% of them singletons. Of the sample, 3% to 3.5% falls within the top ten clones. Material for sequencing was PBMCs or T cells enriched from blood (not recorded which). These receptors were obtained from a woman aged 25 to 45 who had been exposed to COVID-19.

This rearrangement joins TRBV4-2 to TRBJ2-1; TRBD2 matches at 13 bases. The CDR3 consists of 17 residues. The V segment lost 0 bases and the J segment 4 bases; nucleotides outside the gene matches: 3. Germline-derived CDR1 and CDR2 are LGHNA and YNFKEQ. CDR3 sequence: CASSQELAGGPYNEQFF. CDR3 DNA sequence: TGTGCCAGCAGCCAAGAACTAGCGGGGGGGCCGTACAATGAGCAGTTCTTC.

The gene calls are TRBV28 and TRBJ2-1, with 12 bases lining up with TRBD2. Germline lookup yields CDR1 MDHEN and CDR2 SYDVKM. V lost 5 bases, J lost 4 bases, and 6 bases stayed unmatched. The CDR3 has 16 residues. The CDR3 DNA reads as TGTGCCAGCAGTAGACTAGCGGGGGTTGGTTACAATGAGCAGTTCTTC. The encoded protein is CASSRLAGVGYNEQFF.

This chain uses TRBV9 with TRBJ1-4, with a weak D call TRBD1 (6 bases). The CDR3 extends over 18 amino acids. The V end lost 0 bases, the J end lost 4 bases, and 19 bases lay between the germline ends. Germline values: CDR1 SGDLS, CDR2 YYNGEE. The CDR3 here is CASSVGQGSPQGNEKLFF. CDR3 DNA: TGTGCCAGCAGCGTAGGCCAGGGGTCACCGCAAGGTAATGAAAAACTGTTTTTT. The variable domain in full, completed from reference TRBV9 and TRBJ1-4, reads DSGVTQTPKHLITATGQRVTLRCSPRSGDLSVYWYQQSLDQGLQFLIQYYNGEERAKGNILERFSAQQFPDLHSELNLSSLELGDSALYFCASSVGQGSPQGNEKLFFGSGTQLSVL.

V is TRBV3-1 (or the pseudogene TRBV3-2) and J is TRBJ1-4; the D gene is possibly TRBD1 (5 bases). Germline CDR1 reads LGHDT; CDR2 reads YNNKEL (reference sequence). CDR3 length equals 15 residues. V was shortened by 0 bases and J by 8 bases, with 13 bases between the two germline ends. The CDR3, as DNA: TGTGCCAGCAGCCAAGAAGTATCTTGGGGCGAAAAACTGTTTTTT. It codes for CASSQEVSWGEKLFF.

The rearrangement links TRBV7-3 to TRBJ1-6; unclear D gene. The CDR3 length is 14 residues. V lost 2 bases, J lost 6 bases, and 8 bases lay in between. Germline V lookup: CDR1 SGHTA, CDR2 FQGTGA. Written as DNA, the CDR3 is TGTGCCAGCAGCTTAGCGCCTTCTAATTCACCCCTCCACTTT. This translates into CASSLAPSNSPLHF.

V usage is TRBV9 and J usage is TRBJ1-2, with a possible D match to TRBD1 (5 bases). V shed 4 bases and J shed 6 bases, with 13 bases lying between them. Germline loops: CDR1 SGDLS, CDR2 YYNGEE. The length of the CDR3 is 13 residues. The CDR3 is CASSTQALDGYTF. CDR3 in DNA: TGTGCCAGCAGCACACAGGCTCTAGATGGCTACACCTTC.

The table lists this clone with a few counts. CDR3: CASSQDLDTGQGAGYTF. The CDR3 DNA is TGCGCCAGCAGCCAAGATCTTGATACAGGTCAAGGCGCTGGCTACACCTTC. The chain links TRBV4-1 to TRBJ1-2; possible D gene TRBD1, 5 bases. V dropped 0 bases and J dropped 7 bases, with 21 bases sitting between them. This CDR3 is 17 amino acids long. Germline V lookup: CDR1 MGHRA, CDR2 YSYEKL.

V usage is TRBV5-5 and J usage is TRBJ2-4; D remains ambiguous. Trimming shortened V by 4 bases and J by 1 base, and 9 bases separated the two germline ends. This CDR3 region has 14 residues. The V gene's germline CDR1 is SGHKS and CDR2 YYEKEE (reference sequence). The CDR3 nucleotides read TGTGCCAGCAGCCGTGGAGAGGCCAAAAACATTCAGTACTTC. It yields the protein CASSRGEAKNIQYF.

The chain joins TRBV6-2 or TRBV6-3 to TRBJ2-5, with 10 nucleotides matching TRBD1. The junction had 9 bases not matched to a gene; V was cut back by 6 bases and J by 5 bases. This CDR3 spans 15 amino acids. Germline CDR1 is MNHEY and CDR2 is SVGEGT. The DNA for the CDR3 is TGTGCCAGCAGCCGAATTCCGGGACAGGGGGAGACCCAGTACTTC. Protein: CASSRIPGQGETQYF.

CDR3 DNA: TGTGCCACCAGCAGAGATTCCCTGTCGACAGGGGCGAATGAAAAACTGTTTTTT. It encodes CATSRDSLSTGANEKLFF. The chain has TRBV15 and TRBJ1-4, with TRBD1 identical over 8 bases. Trimming at V came to 0 bases and at J to 5 bases, leaving 11 bases not matched to a gene. The CDR3 runs to 18 residues. The germline V gene encodes CDR1 LNHNV and CDR2 YYDKDF (reference sequence). Drawing the rest from reference TRBV15 and TRBJ1-4, the complete variable domain is DAMVIQNPRYQVTQFGKPVTLSCSQTLNHNVMYWYQQKSSQAPKLLFHYYDKDFNNEADTPDNFQSRRPNTSFCFLDIRSPGLGDTAMYLCATSRDSLSTGANEKLFFGSGTQLSVL.

The chain employs TRBV5-4 and TRBJ2-5; D may be TRBD2 (6 bases). This CDR3 has 15 amino acids. V shed 4 bases and J shed 4 bases, with 17 bases lying between them. Germline-derived CDR1 and CDR2 are SGHNT and YYREEE (reference sequence). CDR3 residues: CASSRLAVSSETQYF. The CDR3 DNA sequence: TGTGCCAGCAGCCGATTAGCGGTATCGTCAGAGACCCAGTACTTC.

The CDR3 DNA sequence: TGTGCCAGCTCCGCCGGGACAGGATATGGCTACACCTTC. Translating gives CASSAGTGYGYTF. The chain employs TRBV12-3 or TRBV12-4 and TRBJ1-2; 8 bases align to TRBD1. V trimming: 8 bases; J trimming: 5 bases; junction bases outside the gene matches: 7. The length of the CDR3 is 13 residues.

The rearrangement uses TRBV10-3 and TRBJ1-6; D gene ambiguous. Trimming cost V 0 bases and J 0 bases, with 6 bases left between them. The CDR3 is 16 residues long. Germline assignment: CDR1 ENHRY and CDR2 SYGVKD. DNA of the CDR3: TGTGCCATCAGTGAGTCAGCGAGCTCCTATAATTCACCCCTCCACTTT. Protein sequence: CAISESASSYNSPLHF.

V usage is TRBV11-2 and J usage is TRBJ1-2; the match to TRBD1 covers 7 bases. CDR3 length: 13 residues. CDR1 SGHAT and CDR2 FQNNGV come from the germline V gene. J gave up 5 bases and V 6 bases, and 6 bases lay outside the gene matches. DNA of the CDR3: TGTGCCAGCAGTTCACAGGGGCTATATGGCTACACCTTC. Amino acid sequence: CASSSQGLYGYTF. Complete variable domain (other parts from reference TRBV11-2 and TRBJ1-2): EAGVAQSPRYKIIEKRQSVAFWCNPISGHATLYWYQQILGQGPKLLIQFQNNGVVDDSQLPKDRFSAERLKGVDSTLKIQPAKLEDSAVYLCASSSQGLYGYTFGSGTRLTVV.

The chain joins TRBV19 to TRBJ1-3; a weak D match, TRBD1 (6 bases). The germline V gene encodes CDR1 LNHDA and CDR2 SQIVND (reference sequence). Trimming removed 6 bases at V and 4 bases at J, with 13 bases between. The CDR3 spans 14 residues. This chain's CDR3 is CASSLTGTGNTIYF. The CDR3 DNA reads TGTGCCAGTAGCCTTACAGGGACGGGAAACACCATATATTTT.

The CDR3 DNA is TGTGCCAGCAGCGTTGCTGGGACTCCCAGCACAGATACGCAGTATTTT. This codes for CASSVAGTPSTDTQYF. This chain connects TRBV9 to TRBJ2-3; a weak D match, TRBD2 (6 bases). The CDR3 totals 16 residues. V lost 2 bases to trimming and J lost 0 bases, with 13 bases between them. Germline V CDR1 and CDR2: SGDLS, YYNGEE.

V is TRBV6-5 and J is TRBJ1-2, with D possibly TRBD1 on 6 matching bases. Germline CDR1 MNHEY, CDR2 SVGAGI. The CDR3 is 12 amino acids. V was clipped by 6 bases and J by 8 bases, with 13 bases between them. The CDR3 region has the DNA TGTGCCAGCAGGACAGGTGCTGGGGGCTACACCTTC. This sequence encodes CASRTGAGGYTF.

The V gene is TRBV2, the J gene TRBJ2-1, with 10 bases fitting TRBD2. The CDR3 is 16 amino acids. The V gene end was trimmed by 3 bases and the J gene end by 6 bases; junction bases not matched to a gene: 8. Per the germline V gene, CDR1 is SNHLY and CDR2 is FYNNEI. The DNA for the CDR3 is TGTGCCAGCAGTGAGCAGCGGGGGGGGATAGGCAATGAGCAGTTCTTC. Protein: CASSEQRGGIGNEQFF.

This chain uses TRBV7-2 with TRBJ2-7; TRBD2 is a possible D gene (7 bases). This CDR3 contains 14 residues. From germline, CDR1 is SGHTA and CDR2 FQGNSA. V was clipped by 5 bases and J by 3 bases, with 14 bases between them. The CDR3 region is CASSPGGQGYEQYF. The DNA of the CDR3 is TGTGCCAGCAGCCCCGGGGGGCAGGGCTACGAGCAGTACTTC.

This clone was detected a few times. The chain has TRBV30 and TRBJ2-7; 10 nucleotides agree with TRBD1. Germline assignment: CDR1 GTSNPN and CDR2 SVGIG (reference sequence). Unmatched junction bases numbered 7, after V lost 2 bases and J lost 6 bases. This CDR3 has 14 amino acids. CDR3 nucleotides: TGTGCCTGGAGTACCGGACAGGGGGTCCTCGAGCAGTACTTC. Translating it yields CAWSTGQGVLEQYF. Full variable domain (missing parts from reference TRBV30 and TRBJ2-7): SQTIHQWPATLVQPVGSPLSLECTVEGTSNPNLYWYRQAAGRGLQLLFYSVGIGQISSEVPQNLSASRPQDRQFILSSKKLLLSDSGFYLCAWSTGQGVLEQYFGPGTRLTVT.

CDR3: CASSYPTGVNEQFF. The CDR3 nucleotides read TGTGCCAGCAGTTACCCCACGGGGGTCAATGAGCAGTTCTTC. The chain carries TRBV6-6 and TRBJ2-1, with TRBD2 as a possible D gene (6 bases). Trimming cost V 2 bases and J 6 bases, with 11 bases left between them. This CDR3 region has 14 residues. Looked up from germline, CDR1 is MNHNY and CDR2 is SVGAGI (reference sequence).